Presented here are 10 T cell receptor beta chains from one specimen sequenced in a study of early T cells in non-severe SARS-CoV-2 infection. A single record per CDR3 protein comes from TCRdb applying MiXCR to the 5' RACE reads. The sample lists 68,000 or so distinct CDR3 sequences, 9.5% to 13% seen once, with approximately 5.9% in the top ten. The sequencing sample was made of whole blood. The receptors originated from an adult who was a healthcare worker with PCR-confirmed SARS-CoV-2 infection or an uninfected control (not recorded which).

This clonotype was counted between two and nine times. The V call is TRBV12-3 or TRBV12-4, the J call TRBJ2-1; D is uncertain. This CDR3 comprises 16 residues. Between the trimmed V and J ends, which lost 4 bases and 3 bases, there was a span of 16 bases. The CDR3 sequence is CASSSDARSGYNEQFF. For the CDR3, the DNA is TGTGCCAGCAGTTCTGACGCTAGGTCGGGCTACAATGAGCAGTTCTTC.

Turning to this clonotype: Being one base from a much bigger clone, this may be a read error. The rearrangement links TRBV6-1 to TRBJ1-2; D unresolved. This CDR3 region has 8 residues. Looked up from germline, CDR1 is MNHNS and CDR2 is SASEGT. The CDR3 protein is CTTSGYTF. The DNA of the CDR3 is TGTACCACCAGCGGCTACACCTTC.

In its sample, this clonotype was seen many times. V and J are TRBV28 and TRBJ2-1; tentative D call: TRBD2 (5 bases). There are 14 residues in the CDR3. CDR1 is MDHEN and CDR2 is SYDVKM in the germline V gene. Trimming pared 3 bases from V and 4 bases from J, leaving 10 bases between. CDR3 protein: CASSLSGNYNEQFF. The CDR3 nucleotides are TGTGCCAGCAGTTTGAGCGGCAATTACAATGAGCAGTTCTTC.

The chain couples TRBV3-1 to TRBJ2-5; 7 bases agree with TRBD1. This CDR3 comprises 13 residues. The germline CDR1 and CDR2 sequences are LGHDT and YNNKEL (reference sequence). V dropped 1 base and J dropped 4; count of bases not matched to a gene: 0. For the CDR3, the DNA is TGTGCCAGCAGCCAAGCAGGGGGAGAGACCCAGTACTTC. Protein: CASSQAGGETQYF.

This clonotype has more than one count but fewer than ten. The genes are TRBV18 and TRBJ2-5, with D uncertain. Trimming stripped 1 base from V and 4 bases from J, with 19 bases between. This CDR3 is 17 amino acids long. Germline loops: CDR1 KGHSH, CDR2 LQKENI. The CDR3, as DNA: TGTGCCAGCTCACCACGCACTCGTCGCTCTCCAGGAGAGACCCAGTACTTC. Translated: CASSPRTRRSPGETQYF.

This clonotype was counted only a few times. The V and J genes are TRBV9 and TRBJ2-1; the D is unclear. CDR3 size: 15 residues. V was shortened by 4 bases and J by 2 bases, with 13 bases between the two germline ends. Germline CDR1 and CDR2: SGDLS and YYNGEE. The CDR3 bases are TGTGCCAGCAGCATATCCCAACAAGCCTACAATGAGCAGTTCTTC. As protein: CASSISQQAYNEQFF.

This clonotype was seen a handful of times. The chain uses TRBV18 and TRBJ2-3; weak D call: TRBD2 (5 bases). Trimming took off 8 bases at V and 2 bases at J, with 14 bases between the two ends. Germline V CDR1 and CDR2: KGHSH, LQKENI. The CDR3 spans 14 residues. The CDR3 DNA reads TGTGCCAGCCGCCTAGCCATAGACACAGATACGCAGTATTTT. Protein product: CASRLAIDTDTQYF.

The chain couples TRBV25-1 to TRBJ2-7, with 8 bases aligning to TRBD1. The V gene's germline CDR1 is MGHDK and CDR2 SYGVNS. The V gene end was trimmed by 5 bases and the J gene end by 5 bases; junction bases not matched to a gene: 11. CDR3 length equals 15 residues. DNA for the CDR3: TGTGCCAGCAGTCCCTCGGACAGGGTGTCCCACGAGCAGTACTTC. Translating gives CASSPSDRVSHEQYF.

This clonotype has more than one count but fewer than ten. This chain connects TRBV28 to TRBJ1-4; D possibly corresponds to TRBD1 (5 bases). The CDR3 totals 15 residues. Trimming pared 4 bases from V and 4 bases from J, leaving 13 bases between. Germline CDR1 reads MDHEN; CDR2 reads SYDVKM. CDR3 sequence: CASSSPGTFNEKLFF. The CDR3 bases are TGTGCCAGCAGTTCACCCGGGACCTTTAATGAAAAACTGTTTTTT.

This chain connects TRBV11-2 to TRBJ2-4; weak D call: TRBD1 (6 bases). Per the germline V gene, CDR1 is SGHAT and CDR2 is FQNNGV. Trimming pared 1 base from V and 5 bases from J, leaving 12 bases between. This CDR3 is built from 15 residues. CDR3 in DNA: TGTGCCAGCAGCTTAGGGGCAGGGGCGCAAAACATTCAGTACTTC. Encoded protein: CASSLGAGAQNIQYF.